These 10 T cell receptor beta chains share one sample of origin, sequenced in a study of molecular identifiers for immune sequencing clone quantification (dated by TCRdb to 2017 to 2018). Receptors were amplified or captured by PCR. The instrument given in TCRdb is Illumina HiSeq 4000. Using fastp trimming at Q25 and MiXCR clonotype assembly, TCRdb reanalyzed the public sequencing data and kept in-frame beta chains. Rows are combined by CDR3 protein, so each entry shows the most common genes and DNA. For this sample the table gives 62,000 or so distinct CDR3 sequences, of which around 18% were detected only once. The leading ten clones occupy roughly 1.5% of the sample. The sequenced sample was naive CD8+ T cells from blood, with Jurkat cell RNA spiked in. This specimen's cell subset or site label, per the study, means: FACS-sorted CD8+CD4-CCR7+CD45RA+ naive T cells. The receptors stem from a human donor in good health. Some libraries in this study had Jurkat cell RNA spiked in.

This clonotype was seen a handful of times. The V and J genes are TRBV7-9 and TRBJ1-4; a weak D match, TRBD1 (6 bases). There are 15 residues in the CDR3. Germline CDR1 reads SEHNR; CDR2 reads FQNEAQ (reference sequence). V was clipped by 5 bases and J by 7 bases, with 17 bases between them. The CDR3 DNA is TGTGCCAGCAGCGCAACCGGGACATGGGGTGAAAAACTGTTTTTT. It specifies CASSATGTWGEKLFF. The entire variable domain, with the rest obtained from reference TRBV7-9 and TRBJ1-4, is as follows: DTGVSQNPRHKITKRGQNVTFRCDPISEHNRLYWYRQTLGQGPEFLTYFQNEAQLEKSRLLSDRFSAERPKGSFSTLEIQRTEQGDSAMYLCASSATGTWGEKLFFGSGTQLSVL.

This clonotype was observed many times. This chain uses TRBV6-2 or TRBV6-3 with TRBJ1-2, with D maybe TRBD1 (6 bases). The CDR3 has 15 residues. CDR1 MNHEY and CDR2 SVGEGT come from the germline V gene. Trimming shortened V by 0 bases and J by 4 bases, and 12 bases separated the two germline ends. CDR3 DNA: TGTGCCAGCAGTTACTCTGGACAGAACATCTATGGCTACACCTTC. It yields the protein CASSYSGQNIYGYTF.

This clonotype was seen at least ten times. The gene calls are TRBV7-6 and TRBJ2-2; 7 bases align to TRBD2. J lost 8 bases, V lost 4 bases, and 16 bases had no gene match. The germline CDR1 and CDR2 sequences are SGHVS and FNYEAQ. The CDR3 has 17 amino acids. CDR3 sequence reads: CASSSSLASGEIGELFF. As DNA, the CDR3 is TGTGCCAGCAGCTCGTCTCTAGCTAGCGGAGAGATAGGGGAGCTGTTTTTT.

This clonotype was picked up many times. The chain combines TRBV27 with TRBJ2-7; TRBD2 is a possible D gene (5 bases). Looked up from germline, CDR1 is MNHEY and CDR2 is SMNVEV (reference sequence). Trimming removed 2 bases from V and 2 bases from J, with 7 bases in between. The CDR3 spans 13 residues. The CDR3 coding sequence is TGTGCCAGCAGTTTAGAGGGCACCTACGAGCAGTACTTC. It yields the protein CASSLEGTYEQYF.

This clonotype was observed at least ten times. The chain uses TRBV7-9 and TRBJ2-3; D perhaps matches TRBD2 (6 bases). Trimming pared 4 bases from V and 6 bases from J, leaving 20 bases between. Germline V gene sequence: CDR1 SEHNR, CDR2 FQNEAQ (reference sequence). The CDR3 length is 16 residues. The CDR3 coding sequence is TGTGCCAGCAGCTCCAATCGGGGGAGCATCGACGATACGCAGTATTTT. Protein sequence: CASSSNRGSIDDTQYF.

This clonotype was counted ten times or more. For the CDR3, the DNA is TGTGCCACCAGTGATTCCCGGTCGAATAGCAATCAGCCCCAGCATTTT. Protein sequence: CATSDSRSNSNQPQHF. The chain links TRBV24-1 to TRBJ1-5; D not resolved. CDR3 length: 16 residues. Germline V gene data show CDR1 as KGHDR and CDR2 as SFDVKD. Trimming cost V 2 bases and J 0 bases, with 10 bases left between them.

This clonotype was recorded at least ten times. The chain carries TRBV27 and TRBJ1-6, with D uncertain. Germline loops: CDR1 MNHEY, CDR2 SMNVEV (reference sequence). The ends were cut back, 4 bases at V and 5 bases at J, with 9 bases in the middle. CDR3 length: 14 residues. The CDR3 loop reads CASSSILDNSPLHF. The CDR3 DNA reads as TGTGCCAGCAGTTCGATTTTAGATAATTCACCCCTCCACTTT.

This clonotype was observed at least ten times. V and J are TRBV11-2 and TRBJ2-7, with 7 bases identical to TRBD2. Germline V gene lookup returns CDR1 SGHAT and CDR2 FQNNGV. The CDR3 has 18 residues. The ends lost 4 bases at V and 2 bases at J; junction bases unmatched: 17. CDR3 loop: CASSSGTIISGGTYEQYF. The CDR3 region has the DNA TGTGCCAGCAGCTCCGGGACTATCATAAGTGGGGGGACCTACGAGCAGTACTTC.

V usage is TRBV29-1 and J usage is TRBJ2-1; 14 bases agree with TRBD2. V shed 6 bases, J shed 9 bases, and the junction held 4 bases outside the gene matches. Germline-derived CDR1 and CDR2 are SQVTM and ANQGSEA. CDR3 size: 13 residues. CDR3 DNA sequence: TGCAGCGTACGACTAGCGGGAGGGAGTGAGCAGTTCTTC. Encoded protein: CSVRLAGGSEQFF.

This clonotype was found a few times. One junction end disagrees with the germline gene, perhaps due to a read error. V usage is TRBV5-6 and J usage is TRBJ2-3; TRBD2 matches 11 bases. The CDR3 runs to 16 residues. CDR1 is SGHDT and CDR2 is YYEEEE in the germline V gene. The CDR3 region has the DNA TGTGCCAGCGGGGGGGGACTAGCGGAATTCACAGATGCGCAGTATTTT. Amino acid sequence: CASGGGLAEFTDAQYF.